Following are 27 T cell receptor beta chains from one sample sequenced in a study of T cell responses to AZD1222 COVID-19 vaccine. Here immunoSEQ multiplex PCR was the method, and the copy in TCRdb shows in-frame clones only, minus some. This sample has 95,000 to 150,000 clones; roughly 91% occur once, and the top ten carry about 1.2%. The material sequenced was peripheral blood, taken on day 0 of AZD1222 vaccination. The receptors stem from an adult in good health.

The rearrangement uses TRBV25-1 and TRBJ2-2; 8 positions match TRBD1. The CDR3 contains 14 residues. J gave up 8 bases and V 4 bases, and 6 bases lay outside the gene matches. Looked up from germline, CDR1 is MGHDK and CDR2 is SYGVNS. The CDR3 sequence: CASSARQGQGELFF. The CDR3 DNA follows: TGTGCCAGCAGTGCCCGACAGGGGCAGGGGGAGCTGTTTTTT.

A word on this clone: Distinct nucleotide sequences in the sample also encode this CDR3. This rearrangement joins TRBV19 to TRBJ1-1, with a tentative D call TRBD1 (5 bases). The CDR3 sequence is 13 residues long. CDR1 and CDR2 from the germline V gene are LNHDA and SQIVND (reference sequence). Trimming stripped 9 bases from V and 1 base from J, with 12 bases between. CDR3 region: CASSPGQNTEAFF. The CDR3, as DNA: TGTGCCAGCTCCCCAGGGCAGAACACTGAAGCTTTCTTT.

The chain has TRBV5-1 and TRBJ2-1; TRBD1 is a possible D gene (6 bases). In germline, CDR1 is SGHRS, CDR2 YFSETQ. The CDR3 is made up of 15 amino acids. The V end lost 4 bases, the J end lost 6 bases, and 17 bases lay between the germline ends. CDR3 nucleotide sequence: TGCGCCAGCAGCCCCTTACAGACAGGACCCAATGAGCAGTTCTTC. This translates into CASSPLQTGPNEQFF.

The chain couples TRBV7-9 to TRBJ2-3; TRBD1 is a possible D gene (6 bases). The CDR3 runs to 16 residues. Trimming removed 4 bases at V and 2 bases at J, with 16 bases between. Germline loops: CDR1 SEHNR, CDR2 FQNEAQ (reference sequence). DNA of the CDR3: TGTGCCAGCAGCTCCACGGAGACAGGACTCACAGATACGCAGTATTTT. Residues: CASSSTETGLTDTQYF.

This chain's CDR3 is CASSPSGTNQPQHF. DNA for the CDR3: TGTGCCAGCAGCCCGTCAGGGACCAATCAGCCCCAGCATTTT. The chain joins TRBV6-2 or TRBV6-3 to TRBJ1-5; weak D call: TRBD1 (5 bases). Trimming stripped 6 bases from V and 3 bases from J, with 12 bases between. This CDR3 region has 14 residues. Germline V lookup: CDR1 MNHEY, CDR2 SVGEGT.

The CDR3 nucleotides read TGCGCCAGCAGCGCTTCCCTGCGGGGCTATGGCTACACCTTC. Protein sequence: CASSASLRGYGYTF. This chain connects TRBV4-3 to TRBJ1-2; no firm D call. The germline V gene has CDR1 LGHNA and CDR2 YSLEER. V lost 5 bases and J lost 4, with 14 bases in between. This CDR3 is 14 amino acids long.

This chain joins TRBV2 and TRBJ2-2, with a possible D match to TRBD1 (5 bases). Between the trimmed V and J ends, which lost 3 bases and 3 bases, there was a span of 11 bases. CDR1 is SNHLY, CDR2 FYNNEI, per germline. The CDR3 runs to 15 residues. The chain's CDR3 is CASSDRQGDTGELFF. In DNA, the CDR3 is TGTGCCAGCAGTGATCGGCAGGGCGACACCGGGGAGCTGTTTTTT.

The chain is built from TRBV3-1 (or the pseudogene TRBV3-2) and TRBJ1-2; D is ambiguous. Germline V lookup: CDR1 LGHDT, CDR2 YNNKEL (reference sequence). The CDR3 totals 11 residues. V was clipped by 4 bases and J by 1 base, with 1 base between them. The CDR3 region has the DNA TGTGCCAGCAGCCGTAACTATGGCTACACCTTC. It specifies CASSRNYGYTF.

V gene TRBV11-2 combines with J gene TRBJ1-1; D perhaps matches TRBD1 (5 bases). This CDR3 contains 16 residues. Germline CDR1 SGHAT, CDR2 FQNNGV. The germline V and J ends were trimmed by 0 bases and 0 bases, with 11 bases remaining between them. CDR3 loop: CASSLDLGVMNTEAFF. Written as DNA, the CDR3 is TGTGCCAGCAGCTTAGATTTAGGGGTCATGAACACTGAAGCTTTCTTT.

The V and J genes are TRBV18 and TRBJ2-1; 8 bases are shared with TRBD2. Per the germline V gene, CDR1 is KGHSH and CDR2 is LQKENI. There are 15 residues in the CDR3. With 6 bases clipped from V and 6 bases from J, the junction kept 10 bases outside the gene matches. The CDR3 coding sequence is TGTGCCAGCTCGCCCTATAGCGGGGAGCCCAATGAGCAGTTCTTC. As protein: CASSPYSGEPNEQFF.

The J gene is TRBJ1-1, the V gene TRBV4-1; no firm D call. V lost 1 base and J 0 bases, leaving 3 bases between the germline ends. Per the germline V gene, CDR1 is MGHRA and CDR2 is YSYEKL. CDR3 length equals 13 residues. The CDR3 DNA is TGCGCCAGCAGCCAAGCAGTGAACACTGAAGCTTTCTTT. Its translation is CASSQAVNTEAFF.

The chain recombines TRBV18 with TRBJ1-3; TRBD1 aligns across 8 bases. Germline values: CDR1 KGHSH, CDR2 LQKENI. Losses at the gene ends were 6 bases for V and 2 bases for J; bases not matched to a gene: 3. This CDR3 spans 14 amino acids. DNA for the CDR3: TGTGCCAGCTCTCTGGGACAGGCTGGAAACACCATATATTTT. Protein product: CASSLGQAGNTIYF.

V is TRBV4-1 and J is TRBJ2-1, with TRBD2 matching 8 bases. This CDR3 region has 15 residues. CDR1 and CDR2 (germline): MGHRA, YSYEKL. V lost 0 bases, J lost 4 bases, and 2 bases stayed unmatched. The CDR3 coding sequence is TGCGCCAGCAGCCAAGATTCGGGGGGGTACAATGAGCAGTTCTTC. Its translation is CASSQDSGGYNEQFF.

The chain uses TRBV19 and TRBJ1-2; perhaps TRBD1 as D (5 bases). The germline gives CDR1 LNHDA, CDR2 SQIVND (reference sequence). The CDR3 sequence is 13 residues long. Trimming stripped 4 bases from V and 4 bases from J, with 10 bases between. The CDR3 bases are TGTGCCAGTAGTACGGGACCGATCTATGGCTACACCTTC. This translates into CASSTGPIYGYTF.

V usage is TRBV3-1 (or the pseudogene TRBV3-2) and J usage is TRBJ2-7; a possible D gene is TRBD1 (6 bases). The V gene's germline CDR1 is LGHDT and CDR2 YNNKEL (reference sequence). The CDR3 contains 14 residues. V was cut by 6 bases and J by 3 bases, with 15 bases left in between. CDR3 nucleotide sequence: TGTGCCAGCAGTCCATTCGCAGGGGACTACGAGCAGTACTTC. Translation: CASSPFAGDYEQYF.

The rearrangement links TRBV6-5 to TRBJ1-1, with a tentative D call TRBD1 (5 bases). CDR1 and CDR2 from the germline V gene are MNHEY and SVGAGI. V shed 0 bases and J shed 6 bases, with 11 bases lying between them. This CDR3 is built from 14 residues. The CDR3: CASSYSGRVAEAFF. The CDR3 DNA sequence: TGTGCCAGCAGTTACTCGGGCAGGGTGGCTGAAGCTTTCTTT.

V is TRBV10-3 and J is TRBJ1-4; D gene ambiguous. Germline CDR1 is ENHRY and CDR2 is SYGVKD. Trimming took 0 bases from V and 3 from J, leaving 17 bases between them. CDR3 length: 18 residues. The CDR3: CAISESGTAASANEKLFF. The CDR3 DNA follows: TGTGCCATCAGTGAGTCTGGAACAGCTGCCTCGGCTAATGAAAAACTGTTTTTT.

This clone was seen only a few times. CDR3 sequence reads: CASSQDFGDGYTF. The DNA for the CDR3 is TGCGCCAGCAGCCAAGATTTCGGAGATGGCTACACCTTC. The chain carries TRBV4-3 and TRBJ1-2; D gene ambiguous. The V gene lost 0 bases and the J gene lost 6 bases, with 8 bases spanning the gap. CDR3 size: 13 residues. Germline lookup yields CDR1 LGHNA and CDR2 YSLEER.

The chain joins TRBV29-1 to TRBJ1-2; D might be TRBD1 (5 bases). The length of the CDR3 is 13 residues. V lost 8 bases to trimming and J lost 6 bases, with 19 bases between them. Germline-derived CDR1 and CDR2 are SQVTM and ANQGSEA. DNA of the CDR3: TGCAGCTCTCCAGACCCAGGGAAGAATGGCTACACCTTC. Amino acids: CSSPDPGKNGYTF.

The chain carries TRBV5-4 and TRBJ1-2; maybe TRBD1 (6 bases). V was cut by 4 bases and J by 5 bases, with 21 bases left in between. The CDR3 totals 16 residues. CDR1 is SGHNT and CDR2 is YYREEE in the germline V gene (reference sequence). The CDR3, as DNA: TGTGCCAGCAGCCCGGACGGGGGACAAGTTCTGTATGGCTACACCTTC. It encodes CASSPDGGQVLYGYTF.

The chain carries TRBV4-3 and TRBJ2-5; D may be TRBD1 or TRBD2 (6 bases each). Deletions cut 1 base from V and 1 base from J, with 13 bases between. The CDR3 runs to 16 residues. Germline V CDR1 and CDR2: LGHNA, YSLEER. The CDR3 region has the DNA TGCGCCAGCAGCCAAGCGTCGGGGGCGACCCAAGAGACCCAGTACTTC. Its translation: CASSQASGATQETQYF.

The V and J genes are TRBV11-2 and TRBJ1-1, with D unclear. The CDR3 has 16 residues. Trimming removed 1 base from V and 3 bases from J, with 15 bases in between. In germline, CDR1 is SGHAT, CDR2 FQNNGV. The CDR3 DNA reads as TGTGCCAGCAGCTTAGGCCCGTCTCTGATGTACACTGAAGCTTTCTTT. It codes for CASSLGPSLMYTEAFF.

The chain couples TRBV7-2 to TRBJ2-2, with 7 bases identical to TRBD1. Germline CDR1 is SGHTA and CDR2 is FQGNSA. V was pared by 6 bases and J by 0 bases, with 7 bases of the junction left unmatched. This CDR3 contains 16 residues. The CDR3 nucleotides read TGTGCCAGCAGACCACCCGGACAGGCGAACACCGGGGAGCTGTTTTTT. Protein product: CASRPPGQANTGELFF.

The chain uses TRBV14 and TRBJ2-1; D may be TRBD1 or TRBD2 (6 bases each). Germline assignment: CDR1 SGHDN and CDR2 FVKESK. Trimming took 3 bases from V and 8 from J, leaving 17 bases between them. CDR3 length: 15 amino acids. The CDR3 sequence is CASSQWGQGGYEQFF. The CDR3 DNA reads TGTGCCAGCAGCCAGTGGGGGCAGGGAGGATATGAGCAGTTCTTC.

V gene TRBV6-5 combines with J gene TRBJ2-1; possible D gene TRBD2, 5 bases. In germline, CDR1 is MNHEY, CDR2 SVGAGI. Trimming shortened V by 6 bases and J by 4 bases, and 13 bases separated the two germline ends. There are 14 residues in the CDR3. The CDR3 spells CASSVLGAYNEQFF. DNA for the CDR3: TGTGCCAGCAGCGTCCTGGGAGCTTACAATGAGCAGTTCTTC.

The V call is TRBV7-6, the J call TRBJ2-2, with TRBD1 as a possible D gene (7 bases). The CDR3 length is 15 residues. Germline CDR1 SGHVS, CDR2 FNYEAQ. Trimming removed 3 bases from V and 4 bases from J, with 12 bases in between. The chain's CDR3 is CASSLAQGGTGELFF. In DNA, the CDR3 is TGTGCCAGCAGCTTGGCCCAGGGGGGCACCGGGGAGCTGTTTTTT.

This clone was counted a single time. The J gene is TRBJ1-2, the V gene TRBV5-1; D not certain. This CDR3 spans 13 amino acids. Per the germline V gene, CDR1 is SGHRS and CDR2 is YFSETQ. V was pared by 2 bases and J by 7 bases, with 12 bases between. CDR3 nucleotide sequence: TGCGCCAGCAGCTTCGGGAGCCAGTCTGGCTACACCTTC. Its protein product is CASSFGSQSGYTF.